The TCR beta chain described here comes from a study of shared clonotypes between healthy human individuals. Naive CD8 cells lacked CD45RO and underwent positive selection for CCR7, leaving out terminally differentiated effector memory CD45RA+ cells. The V end lost 2 bases, the J end lost 0 bases, and 16 bases lay between the germline ends. This CDR3 has 16 residues. Germline values: CDR1 GTSNPN, CDR2 SVGIG (reference sequence). Sequencing used immunoSEQ multiplex PCR; TCRdb keeps in-frame clones, though not all of them. The sample lists around 620,000 clones; 85% to 95% were seen once. Study findings and constraints: Clonotype sharing among donors likely depends on sequencing depth.

As concerns this clone: As yet, its antigen is unknown.

The specimen was naive CD8+ T cells sorted from blood. The chain employs TRBV30 and TRBJ1-1; D gene unclear. The receptor comes from a woman aged 30 to 39 in good health. For the CDR3, the DNA is TGTGCCTGGAGTCCCCGGCCAGGATATTTGAACACTGAAGCTTTCTTT. It yields the protein CAWSPRPGYLNTEAFF.